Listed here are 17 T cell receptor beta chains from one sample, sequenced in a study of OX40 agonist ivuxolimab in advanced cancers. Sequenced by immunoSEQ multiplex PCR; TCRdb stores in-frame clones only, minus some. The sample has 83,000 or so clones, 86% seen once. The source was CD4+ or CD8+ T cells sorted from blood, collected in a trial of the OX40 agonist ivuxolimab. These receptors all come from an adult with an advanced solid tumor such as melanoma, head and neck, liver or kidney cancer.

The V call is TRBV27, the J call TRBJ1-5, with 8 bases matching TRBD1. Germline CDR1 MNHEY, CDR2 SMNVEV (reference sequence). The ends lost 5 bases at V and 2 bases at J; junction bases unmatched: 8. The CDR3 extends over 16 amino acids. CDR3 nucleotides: TGTGCCAGCAGTCCGAGGACAGGGTCTGGCAATCAGCCCCAGCATTTT. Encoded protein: CASSPRTGSGNQPQHF.

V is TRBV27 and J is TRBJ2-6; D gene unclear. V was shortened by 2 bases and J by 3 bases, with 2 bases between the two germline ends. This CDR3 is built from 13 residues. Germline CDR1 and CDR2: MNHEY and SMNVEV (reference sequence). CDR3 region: CASSLNGANVLTF. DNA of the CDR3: TGTGCCAGCAGTTTAAATGGGGCCAACGTCCTGACTTTC.

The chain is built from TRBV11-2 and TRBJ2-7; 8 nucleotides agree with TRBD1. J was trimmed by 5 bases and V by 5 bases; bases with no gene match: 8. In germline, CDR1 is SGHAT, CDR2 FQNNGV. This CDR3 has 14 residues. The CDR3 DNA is TGTGCCAGCAGCCCCAACCCGACAGGGGACGAGCAGTACTTC. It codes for CASSPNPTGDEQYF. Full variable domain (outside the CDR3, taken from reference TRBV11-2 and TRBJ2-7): EAGVAQSPRYKIIEKRQSVAFWCNPISGHATLYWYQQILGQGPKLLIQFQNNGVVDDSQLPKDRFSAERLKGVDSTLKIQPAKLEDSAVYLCASSPNPTGDEQYFGPGTRLTVT.

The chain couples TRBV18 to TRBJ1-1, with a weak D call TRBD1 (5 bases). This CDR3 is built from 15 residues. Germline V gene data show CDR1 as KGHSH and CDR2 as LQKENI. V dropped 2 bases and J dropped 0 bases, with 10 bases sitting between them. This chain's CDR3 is CASSPGGALNTEAFF. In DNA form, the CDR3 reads TGTGCCAGCTCACCAGGGGGTGCCCTGAACACTGAAGCTTTCTTT. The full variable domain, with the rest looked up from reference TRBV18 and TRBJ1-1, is NAGVMQNPRHLVRRRGQEARLRCSPMKGHSHVYWYRQLPEEGLKFMVYLQKENIIDESGMPKERFSAEFPKEGPSILRIQQVVRGDSAAYFCASSPGGALNTEAFFGQGTRLTVV.

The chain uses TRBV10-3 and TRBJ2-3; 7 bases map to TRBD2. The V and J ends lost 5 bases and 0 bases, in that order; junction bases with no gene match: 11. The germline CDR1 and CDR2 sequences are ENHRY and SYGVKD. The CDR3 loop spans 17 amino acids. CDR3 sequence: CAISQGRASGSTDTQYF. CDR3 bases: TGTGCCATCAGTCAGGGTCGGGCTAGCGGTAGCACAGATACGCAGTATTTT.

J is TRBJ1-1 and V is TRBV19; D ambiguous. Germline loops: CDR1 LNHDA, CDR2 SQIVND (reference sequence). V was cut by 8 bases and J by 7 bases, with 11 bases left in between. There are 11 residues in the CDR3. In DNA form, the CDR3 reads TGTGCCAGTCTTTCTTCAGGTGAAGCTTTCTTT. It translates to CASLSSGEAFF.

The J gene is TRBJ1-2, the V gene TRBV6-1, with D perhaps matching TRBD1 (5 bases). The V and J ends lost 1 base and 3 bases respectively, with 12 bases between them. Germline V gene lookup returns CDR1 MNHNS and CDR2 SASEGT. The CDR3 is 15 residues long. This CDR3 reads CASSEGGTRDYGYTF. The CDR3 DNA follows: TGTGCCAGCAGTGAAGGGGGGACCCGGGACTATGGCTACACCTTC.

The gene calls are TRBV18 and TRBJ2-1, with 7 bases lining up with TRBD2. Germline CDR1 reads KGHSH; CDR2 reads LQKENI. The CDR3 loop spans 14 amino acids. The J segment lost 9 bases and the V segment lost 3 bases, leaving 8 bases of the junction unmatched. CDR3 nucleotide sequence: TGTGCCAGCTCACCTTGGCGGGAGTTTCGTGAGCAGTTCTTC. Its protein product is CASSPWREFREQFF.

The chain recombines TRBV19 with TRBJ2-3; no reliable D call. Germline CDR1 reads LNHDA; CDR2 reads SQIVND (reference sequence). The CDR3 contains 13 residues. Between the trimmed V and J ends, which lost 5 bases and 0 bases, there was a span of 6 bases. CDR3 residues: CASSPPSTDTQYF. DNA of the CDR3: TGTGCCAGTAGTCCCCCAAGCACAGATACGCAGTATTTT.

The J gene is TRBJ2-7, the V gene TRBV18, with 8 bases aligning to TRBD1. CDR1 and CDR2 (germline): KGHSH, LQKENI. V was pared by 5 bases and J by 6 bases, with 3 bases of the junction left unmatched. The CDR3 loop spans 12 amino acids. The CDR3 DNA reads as TGTGCCAGCTCAGGACAGGGTAGCGAGCAGTACTTC. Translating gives CASSGQGSEQYF. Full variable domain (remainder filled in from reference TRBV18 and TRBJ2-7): NAGVMQNPRHLVRRRGQEARLRCSPMKGHSHVYWYRQLPEEGLKFMVYLQKENIIDESGMPKERFSAEFPKEGPSILRIQQVVRGDSAAYFCASSGQGSEQYFGPGTRLTVT.

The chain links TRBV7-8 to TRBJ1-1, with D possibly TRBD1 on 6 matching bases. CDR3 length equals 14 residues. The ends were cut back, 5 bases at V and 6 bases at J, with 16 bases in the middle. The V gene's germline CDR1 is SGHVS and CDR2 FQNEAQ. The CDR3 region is CASSRQGGIAEAFF. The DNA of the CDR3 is TGTGCCAGCAGCCGACAAGGGGGGATCGCTGAAGCTTTCTTT.

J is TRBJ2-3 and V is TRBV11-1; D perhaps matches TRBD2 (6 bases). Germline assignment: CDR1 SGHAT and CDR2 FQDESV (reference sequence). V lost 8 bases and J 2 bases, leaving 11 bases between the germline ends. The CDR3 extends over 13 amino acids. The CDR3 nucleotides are TGTGCCAGCGGTCGCGGGATCACAGATACGCAGTATTTT. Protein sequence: CASGRGITDTQYF.

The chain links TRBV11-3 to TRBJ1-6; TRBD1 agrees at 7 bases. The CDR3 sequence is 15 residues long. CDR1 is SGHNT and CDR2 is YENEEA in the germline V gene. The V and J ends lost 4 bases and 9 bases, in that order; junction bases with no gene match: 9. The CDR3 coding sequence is TGTGCCAGCAGCTCGACAGGGTATGGGAGTTCACCCCTCCACTTT. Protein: CASSSTGYGSSPLHF.

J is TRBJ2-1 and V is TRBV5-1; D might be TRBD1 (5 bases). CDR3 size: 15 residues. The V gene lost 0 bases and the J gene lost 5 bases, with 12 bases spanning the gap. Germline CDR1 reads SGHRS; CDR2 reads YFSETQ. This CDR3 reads CASSLAGRGHNEQFF. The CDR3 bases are TGCGCCAGCAGCTTGGCGGGTAGGGGCCACAATGAGCAGTTCTTC.

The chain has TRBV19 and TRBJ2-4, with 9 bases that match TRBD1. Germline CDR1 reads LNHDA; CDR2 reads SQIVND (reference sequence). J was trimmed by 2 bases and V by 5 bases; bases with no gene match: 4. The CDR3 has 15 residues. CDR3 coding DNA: TGTGCCAGTAGTCCACAGGGGGCGACCAAAAACATTCAGTACTTC. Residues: CASSPQGATKNIQYF. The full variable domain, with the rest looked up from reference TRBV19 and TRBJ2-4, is DGGITQSPKYLFRKEGQNVTLSCEQNLNHDAMYWYRQDPGQGLRLIYYSQIVNDFQKGDIAEGYSVSREKKESFPLTVTSAQKNPTAFYLCASSPQGATKNIQYFGAGTRLSVL.

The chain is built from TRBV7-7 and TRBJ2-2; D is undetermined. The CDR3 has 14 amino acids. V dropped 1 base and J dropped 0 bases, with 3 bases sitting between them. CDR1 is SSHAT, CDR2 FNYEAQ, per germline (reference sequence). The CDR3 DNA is TGTGCCAGCAGCTTAGACACGAACACCGGGGAGCTGTTTTTT. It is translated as CASSLDTNTGELFF.

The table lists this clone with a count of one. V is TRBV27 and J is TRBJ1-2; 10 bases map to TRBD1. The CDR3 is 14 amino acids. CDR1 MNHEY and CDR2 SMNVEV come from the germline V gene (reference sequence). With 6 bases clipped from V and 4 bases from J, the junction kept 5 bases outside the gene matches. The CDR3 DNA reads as TGTGCCAGCAGGCGTAGACAGGGGGCCTATGGCTACACCTTC. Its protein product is CASRRRQGAYGYTF.